Listed here are 12 T cell receptor beta chains from one sample, sequenced in a study of T cell changes during pregnancy in multiple sclerosis (dated by TCRdb to the late 2010s). The library was prepared using the immunoSEQ multiplex PCR assay. Not all clones reach the TCRdb copy of this immuneACCESS table, which keeps in-frame sequences only. Checked studies attribute under half of the gap to unresolved V genes and leave the rest unexplained. Across this sample there are about 46,000 clones, with 94% seen only once. Together, the top ten hold less than 5% of the sample. The sample in question was CD8+ T cells from peripheral blood mononuclear cells, obtained in the first trimester of pregnancy. Receptors originate from a female donor with multiple sclerosis, enrolled in a pregnancy study.

CDR3 sequence (DNA): TGCGCCAGCAGCCAAGGACAGTTGAACACTGAAGCTTTCTTT. This codes for CASSQGQLNTEAFF. The chain has TRBV4-1 and TRBJ1-1; maybe TRBD1 (5 bases). Trimming took 1 base from V and 0 from J, leaving 6 bases between them. The CDR3 has 14 residues. Germline lookup yields CDR1 MGHRA and CDR2 YSYEKL.

V and J are TRBV7-9 and TRBJ1-5; 9 positions agree with TRBD1. Trimming at V came to 7 bases and at J to 5 bases, leaving 3 bases not matched to a gene. Germline CDR1 SEHNR, CDR2 FQNEAQ (reference sequence). The CDR3 runs 13 residues. The CDR3 DNA reads TGTGCCAGCAACAGGGGGCCGGATCAGCCCCAGCATTTT. Residues: CASNRGPDQPQHF. Supplemented by reference TRBV7-9 and TRBJ1-5, the full variable domain reads DTGVSQNPRHKITKRGQNVTFRCDPISEHNRLYWYRQTLGQGPEFLTYFQNEAQLEKSRLLSDRFSAERPKGSFSTLEIQRTEQGDSAMYLCASNRGPDQPQHFGDGTRLSIL.

The CDR3 DNA reads TGCAGCGTGGGGGTCGGACAGAGCACCGGGGAGCTGTTTTTT. Translated, it gives CSVGVGQSTGELFF. The V and J genes are TRBV29-1 and TRBJ2-2; D is possibly TRBD1 (6 bases). Deletions cut 6 bases from V and 4 bases from J, with 15 bases between. Germline loops: CDR1 SQVTM, CDR2 ANQGSEA. The CDR3 extends over 14 amino acids.

The rearrangement uses TRBV9 and TRBJ2-4; D gene unclear. The CDR3 covers 13 residues. Trimming pared 3 bases from V and 7 bases from J, leaving 11 bases between. Germline-derived CDR1 and CDR2 are SGDLS and YYNGEE. CDR3 in amino acids: CASSEDSRNIQYF. The CDR3 DNA is TGTGCCAGCAGCGAAGACTCTCGGAACATTCAGTACTTC.

The chain couples TRBV28 to TRBJ1-4, with D perhaps TRBD1 (6 bases). Germline lookup yields CDR1 MDHEN and CDR2 SYDVKM. This CDR3 spans 17 amino acids. The ends were cut back, 0 bases at V and 2 bases at J, with 13 bases in the middle. DNA for the CDR3: TGTGCCAGCAGTTTATGGTTCGTGGGGGCTACTAATGAAAAACTGTTTTTT. Protein sequence: CASSLWFVGATNEKLFF.

This clone is labeled medium-sized. The CDR3 nucleotides are TGTGCCAGCAGTTTAACCGCAGGGAACACTGAAGCTTTCTTT. Translation gives CASSLTAGNTEAFF. The genes are TRBV27 and TRBJ1-1; D is unclear. V was shortened by 2 bases and J by 1 base, with 8 bases between the two germline ends. CDR3 size: 14 residues. Germline values: CDR1 MNHEY, CDR2 SMNVEV (reference sequence).

The chain combines TRBV25-1 with TRBJ2-5; 8 positions match TRBD1. The last part of the DNA fits TRBJ2-7 better; the J call may be wrong. The CDR3 is made up of 14 amino acids. Germline lookup yields CDR1 MGHDK and CDR2 SYGVNS. The CDR3 region has the DNA TGTGCCAGCAGTGAACGCAGGGGGCGTGACGAGCAGTACTTC. The encoded protein is CASSERRGRDEQYF.

This clone occurred once. The chain carries TRBV29-1 and TRBJ1-2, with D possibly being TRBD1 (6 bases). Germline V gene lookup returns CDR1 SQVTM and CDR2 ANQGSEA. There are 13 residues in the CDR3. Trimming shortened V by 4 bases and J by 4 bases, and 13 bases separated the two germline ends. This CDR3 reads CSVAKRTAYGYTF. Here the CDR3 DNA reads TGCAGCGTTGCTAAAAGGACAGCCTATGGCTACACCTTC.

The chain is built from TRBV6-1 and TRBJ1-2, with a tentative D call TRBD1 (6 bases). The CDR3 contains 14 residues. V was cut by 1 base and J by 4 bases, with 10 bases left in between. CDR1 and CDR2 (germline): MNHNS, SASEGT. The CDR3 is CASSEDRDSYGYTF. The CDR3 DNA sequence: TGTGCCAGCAGTGAAGACAGGGATAGCTATGGCTACACCTTC.

This chain links TRBV19 with TRBJ1-1; 10 bases match TRBD1. This CDR3 region has 15 residues. Germline V gives CDR1 LNHDA, CDR2 SQIVND (reference sequence). V was clipped by 5 bases and J by 2 bases; unmatched bases: 5. The CDR3 DNA reads as TGTGCCAGTAGTGGGGACAGGGGTCTTAACACTGAAGCTTTCTTT. This codes for CASSGDRGLNTEAFF.

The V and J genes are TRBV30 and TRBJ2-5, with D maybe TRBD1 (6 bases). The end of the DNA aligns better with TRBJ2-7, so the J call may be wrong. Germline V lookup: CDR1 GTSNPN, CDR2 SVGIG (reference sequence). The CDR3 extends over 19 amino acids. The CDR3 protein is CAWSVTPGTRIYQSYEQYF. The CDR3 DNA reads TGTGCCTGGAGTGTCACCCCCGGGACAAGGATATATCAATCCTACGAGCAGTACTTC.

The genes are TRBV29-1 and TRBJ2-7, with a weak D call TRBD1 (7 bases). Trimming pared 5 bases from V and 5 bases from J, leaving 16 bases between. This CDR3 is built from 13 residues. Germline V gene sequence: CDR1 SQVTM, CDR2 ANQGSEA. In nucleotides, the CDR3 is TGCAGCGTTCCGGGACAGCGGACTAACGAGCAGTACTTC. This translates into CSVPGQRTNEQYF.